The 19 T cell receptor beta chains reported below all come from one sample, sequenced in a study of PD-L1 blockade in urothelial cancer. Sample time point: peripheral blood 6 weeks after treatment start. Profiled with immunoSEQ multiplex PCR; TCRdb holds only in-frame clones, not every one. The sample holds around 110,000 clones, roughly 89% seen once. Sequenced here: PBMCs, sampled around atezolizumab (anti-PD-L1) treatment. Receptor source: a man aged 55 to 70 with urothelial cancer.

The V and J genes are TRBV4-2 and TRBJ2-3; 9 bases are a match to TRBD2. CDR3 length: 15 residues. V was clipped by 4 bases and J by 4 bases; unmatched bases: 6. Germline assignment: CDR1 LGHNA and CDR2 YNFKEQ. The CDR3 nucleotides read TGTGCCAGCAGCCCCTCTAGCGGGGTCGCAGATACGCAGTATTTT. Protein sequence: CASSPSSGVADTQYF.

The chain recombines TRBV30 with TRBJ2-7, with 13 positions matching TRBD2. In germline, CDR1 is GTSNPN, CDR2 SVGIG (reference sequence). The V gene end was trimmed by 3 bases and the J gene end by 6 bases; junction bases not matched to a gene: 11. This CDR3 has 16 amino acids. The CDR3 coding sequence is TGTGCCTGGAGGCCCCCCGGACTAGCGGGAGTTTCCGAGCAGTACTTC. It encodes CAWRPPGLAGVSEQYF.

The chain couples TRBV6-1 to TRBJ1-2, with 7 positions matching TRBD1. V shed 8 bases, J shed 6 bases, and the junction held 6 bases outside the gene matches. Germline V gene data show CDR1 as MNHNS and CDR2 as SASEGT. There are 12 residues in the CDR3. The CDR3 DNA reads TGTGCCAGCTTTGGCAGGGGGAATGGCTACACCTTC. The encoded protein is CASFGRGNGYTF.

This chain joins TRBV2 and TRBJ2-4; 7 bases match TRBD1. With V trimmed by 6 bases and J by 0 bases, 2 bases remained unmatched. Germline-derived CDR1 and CDR2 are SNHLY and FYNNEI. The CDR3 extends over 14 amino acids. The CDR3 sequence: CASSQGVAKNIQYF. The CDR3 region has the DNA TGTGCCAGCAGCCAGGGGGTAGCCAAAAACATTCAGTACTTC.

The chain joins TRBV11-2 to TRBJ2-5; D may be TRBD2 (6 bases). Between the trimmed V and J ends, which lost 5 bases and 4 bases, there was a span of 11 bases. The CDR3 spans 13 residues. Germline CDR1 and CDR2: SGHAT and FQNNGV. As DNA, the CDR3 is TGTGCCAGCAGCCCGGGGACTTTAGAGACCCAGTACTTC. This translates into CASSPGTLETQYF. The whole variable domain, filled in from reference TRBV11-2 and TRBJ2-5, reads EAGVAQSPRYKIIEKRQSVAFWCNPISGHATLYWYQQILGQGPKLLIQFQNNGVVDDSQLPKDRFSAERLKGVDSTLKIQPAKLEDSAVYLCASSPGTLETQYFGPGTRLLVL.

The rearrangement uses TRBV7-2 and TRBJ1-1; 8 bases line up with TRBD1. CDR1 SGHTA and CDR2 FQGNSA come from the germline V gene. The CDR3 totals 15 residues. V dropped 4 bases and J dropped 1; count of bases not matched to a gene: 5. In nucleotides, the CDR3 is TGTGCCAGCAGCTCCCGACAGGGGACGAACACTGAAGCTTTCTTT. This gives the protein CASSSRQGTNTEAFF.

In this sample, this clone turned up once. V is TRBV7-2 and J is TRBJ1-1, with 11 bases lining up with TRBD1. CDR3 length: 17 amino acids. Germline V CDR1 and CDR2: SGHTA, FQGNSA. V was clipped by 2 bases and J by 4 bases; unmatched bases: 9. In DNA, the CDR3 is TGTGCCAGCAGCTTACTCGCTCCGGGACAGGGGGGCACTGAAGCTTTCTTT. Translating it yields CASSLLAPGQGGTEAFF.

This chain links TRBV13 with TRBJ2-1; 7 positions match TRBD1. From germline, CDR1 is PRHDT and CDR2 FYEKMQ (reference sequence). The CDR3 sequence is 15 residues long. The ends lost 4 bases at V and 4 bases at J; junction bases unmatched: 7. CDR3 coding DNA: TGTGCCAGCAGCTCCCGGACAGGAGGATACAATGAGCAGTTCTTC. Its protein product is CASSSRTGGYNEQFF.

CDR3 sequence (DNA): TGTGCCAGCAGCGTGGGACTAGCGCCAAACACCGGGGAGCTGTTTTTT. This codes for CASSVGLAPNTGELFF. This chain links TRBV9 with TRBJ2-2, with TRBD2 matching 10 bases. J gave up 2 bases and V 2 bases, and 3 bases lay outside the gene matches. The CDR3 extends over 16 amino acids. Germline V gives CDR1 SGDLS, CDR2 YYNGEE. The full variable domain, completed using reference TRBV9 and TRBJ2-2, is DSGVTQTPKHLITATGQRVTLRCSPRSGDLSVYWYQQSLDQGLQFLIQYYNGEERAKGNILERFSAQQFPDLHSELNLSSLELGDSALYFCASSVGLAPNTGELFFGEGSRLTVL.

V usage is TRBV5-1 and J usage is TRBJ1-1; 8 bases line up with TRBD1. V lost 4 bases, J lost 5 bases, and 4 bases stayed unmatched. CDR1 and CDR2 from the germline V gene are SGHRS and YFSETQ. The CDR3 loop spans 13 amino acids. The CDR3 here is CASSEDRDTEAFF. In DNA form, the CDR3 reads TGCGCCAGCAGCGAGGACAGGGATACTGAAGCTTTCTTT.

J is TRBJ2-5 and V is TRBV2; 7 nucleotides line up with TRBD2. J was trimmed by 5 bases and V by 3 bases; bases with no gene match: 12. The CDR3 has 16 residues. Germline CDR1 SNHLY, CDR2 FYNNEI. DNA for the CDR3: TGTGCCAGCAGTGACTCGGTGGGGGGAGGGCAGGAGACCCAGTACTTC. Its translation is CASSDSVGGGQETQYF.

V gene TRBV14 combines with J gene TRBJ2-7, with D possibly being TRBD2 (5 bases). The CDR3 loop spans 17 amino acids. Trimming pared 0 bases from V and 1 base from J, leaving 16 bases between. CDR1 is SGHDN and CDR2 is FVKESK in the germline V gene. This chain's CDR3 is CASSQDRAGIPSYEQYF. In DNA form, the CDR3 reads TGTGCCAGCAGCCAAGATCGCGCCGGGATCCCTTCCTACGAGCAGTACTTC. The full variable domain, with the rest looked up from reference TRBV14 and TRBJ2-7, is EAGVTQFPSHSVIEKGQTVTLRCDPISGHDNLYWYRRVMGKEIKFLLHFVKESKQDESGMPNNRFLAERTGGTYSTLKVQPAELEDSGVYFCASSQDRAGIPSYEQYFGPGTRLTVT.

For the CDR3, the DNA is TGCGCCAGCAGCCGGGACAGCTCCTACAATGAGCAGTTCTTC. Its translation is CASSRDSSYNEQFF. This rearrangement joins TRBV5-1 to TRBJ2-1, with 7 bases identical to TRBD1. Germline lookup yields CDR1 SGHRS and CDR2 YFSETQ. The CDR3 is 14 amino acids. Trimming removed 4 bases from V and 0 bases from J; junction bases left unmatched: 1.

This chain joins TRBV7-9 and TRBJ1-4, with 9 bases that match TRBD1. Per the germline V gene, CDR1 is SEHNR and CDR2 is FQNEAQ (reference sequence). V was clipped by 4 bases and J by 6 bases; unmatched bases: 6. The CDR3 spans 15 residues. CDR3 in amino acids: CASSSYRTGDEKLFF. DNA for the CDR3: TGTGCCAGCAGCTCTTATAGGACAGGGGATGAAAAACTGTTTTTT.

The chain has TRBV6-1 and TRBJ2-7; 7 nucleotides agree with TRBD1. V was clipped by 7 bases and J by 5 bases; unmatched bases: 11. The CDR3 sequence is 14 residues long. Germline V gene lookup returns CDR1 MNHNS and CDR2 SASEGT. CDR3 nucleotides: TGTGCCAGCATCCCCGGGACAGTCCCCAACGAGCAGTACTTC. This sequence encodes CASIPGTVPNEQYF.

This chain uses TRBV28 with TRBJ2-1; 7 bases map to TRBD2. Per germline, CDR1 MDHEN and CDR2 SYDVKM. V lost 6 bases and J lost 10; bases outside the gene matches: 3. The CDR3 runs 11 residues. The CDR3 reads CASRILAEQFF. The CDR3 DNA follows: TGTGCCAGCAGGATACTAGCGGAGCAGTTCTTC.

The V gene is TRBV7-3, the J gene TRBJ2-6; 12 positions match TRBD1. J lost 2 bases, V lost 2 bases, and 4 bases had no gene match. This CDR3 contains 18 residues. In germline, CDR1 is SGHTA, CDR2 FQGTGA. CDR3 in amino acids: CASSLGGDRGPGANVLTF. Here the CDR3 DNA reads TGTGCCAGCAGCTTAGGTGGGGACAGGGGGCCTGGGGCCAACGTCCTGACTTTC.

The genes are TRBV6-5 and TRBJ2-7, with D possibly TRBD2 on 5 matching bases. Per the germline V gene, CDR1 is MNHEY and CDR2 is SVGAGI. Trimming left V 6 bases short and J 6 bases short, with 9 bases between. The CDR3 has 11 amino acids. CDR3 bases: TGTGCCAGCAGATTGGCGGGCGAGCAGTACTTC. Its translation: CASRLAGEQYF.

The rearrangement links TRBV6-4 to TRBJ2-1; 13 bases are a match to TRBD2. Germline values: CDR1 MRHNA, CDR2 SNTAGT. The trim removed 5 bases at V and 10 bases at J, leaving 8 bases unmatched. This CDR3 is built from 15 residues. CDR3 residues: CASSPLAGGPGEQFF. For the CDR3, the DNA is TGTGCCAGCAGTCCACTAGCGGGGGGGCCGGGGGAGCAGTTCTTC.